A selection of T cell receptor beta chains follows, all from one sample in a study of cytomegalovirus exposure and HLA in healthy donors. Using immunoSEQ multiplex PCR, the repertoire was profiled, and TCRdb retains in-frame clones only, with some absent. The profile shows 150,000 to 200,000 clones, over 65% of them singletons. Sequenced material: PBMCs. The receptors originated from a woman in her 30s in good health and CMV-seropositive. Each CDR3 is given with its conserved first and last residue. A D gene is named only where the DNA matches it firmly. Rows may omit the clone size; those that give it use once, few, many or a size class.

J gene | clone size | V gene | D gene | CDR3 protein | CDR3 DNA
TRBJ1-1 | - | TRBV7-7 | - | CASRAAADTEAFF | TGTGCCAGTCGAGCGGCCGCGGACACTGAAGCTTTCTTT
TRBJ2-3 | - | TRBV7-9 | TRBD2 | CASSLAIGRGTDTQYF | TGTGCCAGCAGCTTAGCGATCGGGCGGGGGACAGATACGCAGTATTTT
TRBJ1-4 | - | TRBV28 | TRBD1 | CASRGQGQEKLFF | TGTGCCAGCAGAGGACAGGGGCAGGAAAAACTGTTTTTT
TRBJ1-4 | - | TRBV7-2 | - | CASSLAGRGEKLFF | TGTGCCAGCAGCTTAGCCGGTAGAGGAGAAAAACTGTTTTTT
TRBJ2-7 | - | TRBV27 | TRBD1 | CASSDIDRGAYEQYF | TGTGCCAGCAGTGACATAGACAGGGGGGCCTACGAGCAGTACTTC
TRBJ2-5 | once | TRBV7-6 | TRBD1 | CASSLRSGGATGGRETQYF | TGTGCCAGCAGCTTAAGGTCGGGGGGCGCGACAGGGGGCCGAGAGACCCAGTACTTC
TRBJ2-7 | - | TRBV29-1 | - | CSVERGLGEQYF | TGCAGCGTTGAAAGAGGGCTCGGAGAGCAGTACTTC
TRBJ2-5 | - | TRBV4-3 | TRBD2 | CASSQEGSGGGETQYF | TGCGCCAGCAGCCAAGAAGGGAGCGGGGGGGGAGAGACCCAGTACTTC
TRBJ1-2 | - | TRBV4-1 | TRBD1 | CASSVEGAVNYGYTF | TGCGCCAGCAGCGTAGAGGGGGCGGTGAACTATGGCTACACCTTC
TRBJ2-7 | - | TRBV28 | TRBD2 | CASSYSGLAGDEQYF | TGTGCCAGCAGTTACTCCGGACTAGCGGGGGACGAGCAGTACTTC
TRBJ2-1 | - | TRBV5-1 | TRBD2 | CASREPGLGGYNEQFF | TGCGCCAGCAGAGAACCGGGACTAGGGGGATACAATGAGCAGTTCTTC
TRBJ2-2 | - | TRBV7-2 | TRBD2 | CASRVTSGSSNTGELFF | TGTGCCAGCAGAGTAACTAGCGGGAGTTCGAACACCGGGGAGCTGTTTTTT
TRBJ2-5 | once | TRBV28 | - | CATGSSRGARETQYF | TGTGCCACCGGGAGCTCCCGGGGAGCTCGAGAGACCCAGTACTTC
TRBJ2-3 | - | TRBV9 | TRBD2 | CASSGYHFSGRDGRTDTQYF | TGTGCCAGCAGCGGGTACCACTTTAGCGGGAGGGACGGTCGTACAGATACGCAGTATTTT
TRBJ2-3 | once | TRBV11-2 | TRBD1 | CASSLGQGADTQYF | TGTGCCAGCAGCTTGGGACAGGGTGCAGATACGCAGTATTTT
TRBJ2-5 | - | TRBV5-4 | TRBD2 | CASSGGGLETQYF | TGTGCCAGCAGCGGCGGGGGACTAGAGACCCAGTACTTC
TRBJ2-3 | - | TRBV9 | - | CASSGPSSAEATDTQYF | TGTGCCAGCAGCGGCCCCTCCAGTGCGGAGGCCACAGATACGCAGTATTTT
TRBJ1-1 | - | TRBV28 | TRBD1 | CASSPLRPGQGSFRGTEAFF | TGTGCCAGCAGCCCCCTTAGGCCGGGACAGGGTAGTTTCCGAGGCACTGAAGCTTTCTTT